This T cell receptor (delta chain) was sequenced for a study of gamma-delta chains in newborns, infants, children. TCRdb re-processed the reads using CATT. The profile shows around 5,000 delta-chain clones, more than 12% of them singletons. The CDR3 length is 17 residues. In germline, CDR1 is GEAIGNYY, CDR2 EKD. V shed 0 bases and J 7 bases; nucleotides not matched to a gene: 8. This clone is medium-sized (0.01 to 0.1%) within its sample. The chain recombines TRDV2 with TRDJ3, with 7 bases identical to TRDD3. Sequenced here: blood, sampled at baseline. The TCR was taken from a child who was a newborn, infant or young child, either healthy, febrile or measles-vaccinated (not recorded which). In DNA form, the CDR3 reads TGTGCCTGTGACACCATTTCACGGGGGATCGACACCCGACAGATGTTTTTC. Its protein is CACDTISRGIDTRQMFF.